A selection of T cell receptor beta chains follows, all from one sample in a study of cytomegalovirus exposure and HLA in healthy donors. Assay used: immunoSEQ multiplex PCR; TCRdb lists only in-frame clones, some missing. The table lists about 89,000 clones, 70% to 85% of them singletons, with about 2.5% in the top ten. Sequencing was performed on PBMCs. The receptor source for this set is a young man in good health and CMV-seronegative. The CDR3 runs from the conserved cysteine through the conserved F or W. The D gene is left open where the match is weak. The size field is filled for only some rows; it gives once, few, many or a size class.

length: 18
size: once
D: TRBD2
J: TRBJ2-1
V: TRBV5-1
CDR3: CASSRGLAGGLSYNEQFF
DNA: TGCGCCAGCAGCCGGGGACTAGCGGGGGGGCTATCCTACAATGAGCAGTTCTTC

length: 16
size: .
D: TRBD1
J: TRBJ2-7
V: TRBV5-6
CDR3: CASSSWTGLSGTEQYF
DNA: TGTGCCAGCAGCTCCTGGACAGGCTTATCCGGCACCGAGCAGTACTTC

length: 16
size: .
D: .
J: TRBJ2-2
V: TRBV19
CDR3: CASSIDRGASTGELFF
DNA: TGTGCCAGTAGTATAGATCGGGGGGCATCCACCGGGGAGCTGTTTTTT

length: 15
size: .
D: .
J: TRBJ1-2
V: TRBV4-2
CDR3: CASSQDSDGSYGYTF
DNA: TGTGCCAGCAGCCAAGATAGTGACGGGAGCTATGGCTACACCTTC

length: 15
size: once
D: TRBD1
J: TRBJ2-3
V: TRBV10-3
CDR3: CAISERGQGADTQYF
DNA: TGTGCCATCAGTGAAAGGGGACAGGGGGCGGATACGCAGTATTTT

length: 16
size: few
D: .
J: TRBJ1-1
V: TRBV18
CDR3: CASSPNQGWGNTEAFF
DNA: TGTGCCAGCTCACCAAACCAGGGCTGGGGAAACACTGAAGCTTTCTTT

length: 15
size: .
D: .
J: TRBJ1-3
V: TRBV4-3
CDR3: CASSQDARRSNTIYF
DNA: TGCGCCAGCAGCCAAGATGCCCGGAGATCAAACACCATATATTTT

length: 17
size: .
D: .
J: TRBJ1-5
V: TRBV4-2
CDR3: CASSQEEPRGANQPQHF
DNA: TGTGCCAGCAGCCAAGAGGAGCCTCGGGGGGCGAATCAGCCCCAGCATTTT

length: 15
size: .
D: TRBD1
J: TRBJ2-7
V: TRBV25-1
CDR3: CASSEFGTGAAEQYF
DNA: TGTGCCAGCAGTGAATTTGGGACAGGGGCTGCCGAGCAGTACTTC

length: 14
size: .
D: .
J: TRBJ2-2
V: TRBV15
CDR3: CATSRDPGSGELFF
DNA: TGTGCCACCAGCAGAGATCCAGGGTCAGGGGAGCTGTTTTTT

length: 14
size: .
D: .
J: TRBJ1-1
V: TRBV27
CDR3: CASSLKQGNTEAFF
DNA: TGTGCCAGCAGTTTAAAACAGGGGAACACTGAAGCTTTCTTT

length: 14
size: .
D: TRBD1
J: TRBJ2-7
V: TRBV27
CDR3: CASSLNRGVYEQYF
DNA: TGTGCCAGCAGTCTCAACAGGGGTGTCTACGAGCAGTACTTC

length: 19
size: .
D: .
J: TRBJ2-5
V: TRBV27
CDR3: CASSSGVDLGSYGKAAQYF
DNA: TGTGCCAGCAGTTCAGGGGTTGATTTGGGATCTTACGGCAAGGCGGCCCAGTACTTC

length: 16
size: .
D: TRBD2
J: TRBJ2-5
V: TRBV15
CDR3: CATSKGGLVNQETQYF
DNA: TGTGCCACCAGCAAGGGGGGACTAGTAAACCAAGAGACCCAGTACTTC

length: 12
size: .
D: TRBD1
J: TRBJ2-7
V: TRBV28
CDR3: CASSLDRSEQYF
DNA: TGTGCCAGCAGTTTGGACAGGTCTGAGCAGTACTTC

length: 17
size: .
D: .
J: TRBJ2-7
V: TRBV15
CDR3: CATSRDVDRSNSYEQYF
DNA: TGTGCCACCAGCAGAGACGTGGACAGAAGCAACTCCTACGAGCAGTACTTC

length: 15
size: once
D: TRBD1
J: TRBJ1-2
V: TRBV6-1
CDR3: CASTPRGQGNYGYTF
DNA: TGTGCCAGCACCCCACGTGGACAGGGCAACTATGGCTACACCTTC

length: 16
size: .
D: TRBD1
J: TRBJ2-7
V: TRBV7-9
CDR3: CASSSQGTAKTYEQYF
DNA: TGTGCCAGCAGCTCCCAAGGGACAGCTAAAACCTACGAGCAGTACTTC

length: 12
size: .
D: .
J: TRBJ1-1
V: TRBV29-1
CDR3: CSAGARLAEAFF
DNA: TGCAGCGCTGGGGCCCGGCTCGCTGAAGCTTTCTTT

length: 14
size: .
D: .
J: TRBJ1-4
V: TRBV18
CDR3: CASSPGAGREKLFF
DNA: TGTGCCAGCTCACCAGGGGCCGGGAGGGAAAAACTGTTTTTT

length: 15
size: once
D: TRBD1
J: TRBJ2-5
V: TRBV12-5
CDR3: CASGKEQGQGETQYF
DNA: TGTGCTAGTGGAAAGGAACAGGGGCAGGGGGAGACCCAGTACTTC

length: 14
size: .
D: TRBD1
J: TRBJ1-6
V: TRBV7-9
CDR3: CASSLGTVQAPPHF
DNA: TGTGCCAGCAGCTTGGGGACAGTACAAGCACCCCCCCACTTT

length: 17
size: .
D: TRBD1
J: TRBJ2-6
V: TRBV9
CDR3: CASSVEGRGPGANVLTF
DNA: TGTGCCAGCAGCGTAGAAGGTAGGGGGCCTGGGGCCAACGTCCTGACTTTC

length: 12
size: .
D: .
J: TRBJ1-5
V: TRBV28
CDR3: CASSLQHQPQHF
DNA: TGTGCCAGCAGTTTGCAACACCAGCCCCAGCATTTT

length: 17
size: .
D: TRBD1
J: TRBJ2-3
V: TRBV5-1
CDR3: CASSFGEGAVITDTQYF
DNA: TGCGCCAGCAGCTTTGGAGAGGGGGCGGTAATCACAGATACGCAGTATTTT

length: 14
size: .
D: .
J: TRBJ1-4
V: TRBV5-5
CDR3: CASSVDRGGEKLFF
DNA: TGTGCCAGCAGCGTGGACCGGGGTGGTGAAAAACTGTTTTTT

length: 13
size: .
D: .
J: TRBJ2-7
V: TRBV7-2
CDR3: CASSLVGLGEQYF
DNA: TGTGCCAGCAGCTTAGTGGGGCTGGGCGAGCAGTACTTC

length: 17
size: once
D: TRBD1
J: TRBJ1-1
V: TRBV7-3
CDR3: CASSLTGTDRMNTEAFF
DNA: TGTGCCAGCAGCTTAACTGGGACAGATAGAATGAACACTGAAGCTTTCTTT

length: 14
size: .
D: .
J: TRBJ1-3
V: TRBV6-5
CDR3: CASSFSGSGNTIYF
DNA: TGTGCCAGCAGTTTTTCCGGCTCTGGAAACACCATATATTTT

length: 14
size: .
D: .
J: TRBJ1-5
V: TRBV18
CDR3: CASSQGIQYQPQHF
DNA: TGTGCCAGCTCCCAGGGGATTCAATATCAGCCCCAGCATTTT

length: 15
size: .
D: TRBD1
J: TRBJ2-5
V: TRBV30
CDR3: CAWSVTGQGPRTQYF
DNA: TGTGCCTGGAGTGTAACGGGACAGGGGCCGCGGACCCAGTACTTC